Following are 28 T cell receptor beta chains from one sample sequenced in a study of CXCR3-negative and CXCR3-positive naive CD8 T cells. Study results and caveats: CXCR3-positive naive cells carried more hydrophobic TRB CDR3s than CXCR3-negative naive cells did.

These receptors are not linked to any known antigen. Libraries were UMI-labeled 5' RACE TRB cDNA. TCRdb processed the 5' RACE reads again and assigns one entry to each CDR3 protein, with no DNA. This sample contains about 6,200 distinct CDR3 sequences. Sequencing was done on a sample of naive CXCR3+ CD8+ T cells from blood. Specified subset: CD45RO-CCR7+CD27+CD95- naive CD8+ T cells expressing CXCR3 (TNR3+). All receptors derive from a human donor in good health. Some clones in this sample may be carry-over from other donors' samples.

The chain carries TRBV4-2 and TRBJ1-1; there is no DNA to check the TCRdb D call of TRBD1. This CDR3 contains 15 residues. CDR1 LGHNA and CDR2 YNFKEQ come from the germline V gene. CDR3 in amino acids: CASSQGVGESTEAFF.

The chain carries TRBV4-1 and TRBJ2-3; TCRdb reports TRBD2, a call that lacks DNA to check it against. This CDR3 is 16 amino acids long. Looked up from germline, CDR1 is MGHRA and CDR2 is YSYEKL. The CDR3 protein is CASSPLAREGTDTQYF.

Frequency places this clonotype as medium-sized. The chain links TRBV7-9 to TRBJ2-5. From germline, CDR1 is SEHNR and CDR2 FQNEAQ (reference sequence). This CDR3 region has 12 residues. The CDR3 sequence is CASRVNQETQYF.

By frequency, this clonotype registers medium-sized. The CDR3 loop reads CASSPGLVNEQFF. The chain combines TRBV9 with TRBJ2-1; TCRdb proposes TRBD2, but this gene call is untestable without DNA. CDR1 is SGDLS, CDR2 YYNGEE, per germline. This CDR3 is 13 amino acids long.

The V and J genes are TRBV13 and TRBJ1-2. The CDR3 extends over 13 amino acids. Per germline, CDR1 PRHDT and CDR2 FYEKMQ (reference sequence). Here the CDR3 reads CASSLESAYGYTF.

J is TRBJ2-1 and V is TRBV20-1. The CDR3 contains 12 residues. CDR1 is DFQATT and CDR2 is SNEGSKA in the germline V gene (reference sequence). CDR3 loop: CSARPVSNEQFF.

By frequency, this clonotype is medium-sized (0.01 to 0.1%). This chain connects TRBV14 to TRBJ1-2; there is no DNA to check the TCRdb D call of TRBD1. Germline values: CDR1 SGHDN, CDR2 FVKESK. The CDR3 runs to 15 residues. CDR3 sequence reads: CASSQESQRNYGYTF.

This clonotype counts as medium-sized by frequency. The rearrangement links TRBV28 to TRBJ2-1. The length of the CDR3 is 12 residues. Germline CDR1 reads MDHEN; CDR2 reads SYDVKM. The CDR3 reads CATASRKREQFF.

This clonotype is classed as medium-sized by frequency. This CDR3 is CASSSSYWAFF. This chain connects TRBV7-9 to TRBJ1-1. Looked up from germline, CDR1 is SEHNR and CDR2 is FQNEAQ (reference sequence). This CDR3 comprises 11 residues.

The chain combines TRBV7-8 with TRBJ2-1. The CDR3 contains 14 residues. Germline CDR1 SGHVS, CDR2 FQNEAQ. The CDR3 spells CASSIGLGLYEQFF.

This chain connects TRBV6-5 to TRBJ1-1; TCRdb calls TRBD1, which cannot be checked without DNA. The CDR3 runs to 15 residues. Germline V gene lookup returns CDR1 MNHEY and CDR2 SVGAGI. The CDR3 loop reads CASSWYGNMNTEAFF.

This clonotype is labeled medium-sized (0.01 to 0.1%) based on frequency. The chain is built from TRBV6-4 and TRBJ2-1; TCRdb returns TRBD1, unconfirmable since there is no DNA. This CDR3 spans 14 amino acids. In germline, CDR1 is MRHNA, CDR2 SNTAGT. The CDR3 region is CASSDSGQDNEQFF.

This sequence joins TRBV5-1 and TRBJ1-1; TCRdb picks TRBD1, but there is no DNA to check that call. Germline assignment: CDR1 SGHRS and CDR2 YFSETQ. The CDR3 contains 15 residues. CDR3 region: CASSLVGAQNTEAFF.

Frequency places this clonotype as medium-sized (0.01 to 0.1%). This chain's CDR3 is CASSLLAEDNEQFF. The chain carries TRBV28 and TRBJ2-1; TCRdb indicates TRBD2, and absent DNA this call remains unverified. Germline V gene sequence: CDR1 MDHEN, CDR2 SYDVKM. The CDR3 runs 14 residues.

This chain uses TRBV7-9 with TRBJ2-1; TCRdb lists TRBD2, though no DNA is available to test this call. CDR1 is SEHNR, CDR2 FQNEAQ, per germline (reference sequence). The CDR3 length is 17 residues. CDR3 in amino acids: CASSGGLAGFSYNEQCF. Full variable domain (missing parts from reference TRBV7-9 and TRBJ2-1): DTGVSQNPRHKITKRGQNVTFRCDPISEHNRLYWYRQTLGQGPEFLTYFQNEAQLEKSRLLSDRFSAERPKGSFSTLEIQRTEQGDSAMYLCASSGGLAGFSYNEQCFGPGTRLTVL.

The chain carries TRBV19 and TRBJ2-1; the D gene TCRdb calls, TRBD2, cannot be checked with no DNA. Germline CDR1 LNHDA, CDR2 SQIVND (reference sequence). The CDR3 sequence is 13 residues long. CDR3 amino acids: CASSIGGYNEQFF. The entire variable domain, with the rest obtained from reference TRBV19 and TRBJ2-1, is as follows: DGGITQSPKYLFRKEGQNVTLSCEQNLNHDAMYWYRQDPGQGLRLIYYSQIVNDFQKGDIAEGYSVSREKKESFPLTVTSAQKNPTAFYLCASSIGGYNEQFFGPGTRLTVL.

This rearrangement joins TRBV19 to TRBJ1-6; TCRdb's D gene call, TRBD1, goes unchecked for lack of DNA. Germline CDR1 LNHDA, CDR2 SQIVND (reference sequence). The CDR3 totals 14 residues. CDR3 sequence reads: CASSTDSGNSPLHF.

V and J are TRBV15 and TRBJ2-1; TCRdb indicates TRBD2, and absent DNA this call remains unverified. The CDR3 has 16 amino acids. Germline V lookup: CDR1 LNHNV, CDR2 YYDKDF (reference sequence). CDR3 region: CATSSALAGGGNEQFF.

Frequency places this clonotype as medium-sized (0.01 to 0.1%). This chain connects TRBV13 to TRBJ2-5; TCRdb's assignment of TRBD1 cannot be checked, as there is no DNA. Looked up from germline, CDR1 is PRHDT and CDR2 is FYEKMQ (reference sequence). This CDR3 is built from 15 residues. CDR3 in amino acids: CASSLGAGAGETQYF.

Frequency places this clonotype as medium-sized. The chain links TRBV20-1 to TRBJ2-1. CDR1 and CDR2 from the germline V gene are DFQATT and SNEGSKA (reference sequence). This CDR3 is built from 13 residues. Here the CDR3 reads CSARERLGNEQSF.

CDR3 in amino acids: CASEGVSGMIDTQYF. This chain connects TRBV2 to TRBJ2-3; the TRBD2 assignment by TCRdb is unverifiable without DNA. The CDR3 is 15 residues long. The germline gives CDR1 SNHLY, CDR2 FYNNEI.

V and J are TRBV28 and TRBJ2-1; the TCRdb call, TRBD2, lacks DNA for checking. The germline V gene encodes CDR1 MDHEN and CDR2 SYDVKM. This CDR3 has 16 residues. CDR3 region: CASSPGLARAYNEQFF.

The chain recombines TRBV7-8 with TRBJ1-5; TCRdb returns TRBD1, unconfirmable since there is no DNA. The CDR3 is made up of 17 amino acids. CDR1 is SGHVS, CDR2 FQNEAQ, per germline. The chain's CDR3 is CASSLAVPGDSNQPQHF.

The chain recombines TRBV11-2 with TRBJ2-1. This CDR3 spans 11 amino acids. Looked up from germline, CDR1 is SGHAT and CDR2 is FQNNGV. This chain's CDR3 is CASSLGERPFF.

The V call is TRBV20-1, the J call TRBJ2-1. The CDR3 consists of 11 residues. CDR1 is DFQATT and CDR2 is SNEGSKA in the germline V gene (reference sequence). CDR3 sequence: CSANLGNEQFF.

V usage is TRBV7-9 and J usage is TRBJ1-3; as DNA is missing, the TRBD1 call by TCRdb cannot be tested. The CDR3 length is 15 residues. The germline V gene encodes CDR1 SEHNR and CDR2 FQNEAQ (reference sequence). Here the CDR3 reads CASSVTGSSGNTIYF.

Frequency places this clonotype as medium-sized. This rearrangement joins TRBV19 to TRBJ2-1. Germline-derived CDR1 and CDR2 are LNHDA and SQIVND (reference sequence). The CDR3 has 13 amino acids. This chain's CDR3 is CATAFNSYNEQFF.

The chain combines TRBV7-7 with TRBJ2-3; TCRdb reports TRBD2, a call that lacks DNA to check it against. CDR1 and CDR2 from the germline V gene are SSHAT and FNYEAQ (reference sequence). This CDR3 spans 15 amino acids. CDR3 in amino acids: CASSLASGPTDTQYF.